These T cell receptor beta chains were read from a single sample in a study of blood T cell repertoires in COVID-19. TCRdb's copy holds only in-frame clones and misses some; the assay was immunoSEQ multiplex PCR. Here the sample spans about 290,000 clones, about 89% being singletons. What was sequenced was peripheral blood. These receptors all come from a man aged 35 to 55 with acute or convalescent COVID-19. Each CDR3 is given without its conserved first and last residue. A clone size is listed for some rows: how often the clone was seen (once, few, many), or a class if it is expanded.

>TRBV2|TRBJ1-5|once
ASSDHTEYSNQPQH
>TRBV6-4|TRBJ2-1|NA
ASSFQGFSYNEQF
>TRBV12-3/TRBV12-4|TRBJ2-5|NA
AWGWEGPGRD
>TRBV3-1/TRBV3-2|TRBJ2-7|NA
ASSQWQGNYVSSYEQY
>TRBV19|TRBJ1-2|few
ASSTPGGADGYT
>TRBV7-2|TRBJ2-1|few
ASAPGYSSYNEQF
>TRBV6-5|TRBJ1-2|NA
ASSFADRGYSGYT
>TRBV7-9|TRBJ1-1|NA
ASSIGQGATEAF
>TRBV5-4|TRBJ2-3|NA
ATSASDTQY
>TRBV27|TRBJ1-5|NA
ASSPREGGLYQPQH
>TRBV11-1|TRBJ1-1|NA
ASSLTRTEAF
>TRBV5-1|TRBJ2-2|NA
ASSPRAGGANTGELF
>TRBV2|TRBJ2-7|NA
ASSERREQY
>TRBV6-5|TRBJ2-7|once
ASSYRDRSTYEQY
>TRBV2|TRBJ1-5|NA
ASSGTDQNQPQH
>TRBV5-4|TRBJ1-2|NA
ASSPGMRGYT
>TRBV19|TRBJ2-4|once
ASSIAPAGENIQY
>TRBV5-1|TRBJ2-3|once
ASSLPADTQY
>TRBV29-1|TRBJ1-2|NA
SVSGTEKNYGYT
>TRBV7-2|TRBJ2-1|once
ASSVASGGSFSSYNEQF
>TRBV11-3|TRBJ2-3|NA
ASSIGQGELDTQY
>TRBV5-1|TRBJ2-7|once
ASSRTDGYEQY
>TRBV3-1/TRBV3-2|TRBJ2-7|NA
ASSHRGGAEQY
>TRBV19|TRBJ1-5|NA
ASSMGTGLPKGQPQH
>TRBV6-1|TRBJ2-7|once
ASSEGPRAYEQY
>TRBV12-3/TRBV12-4|TRBJ1-2|few
ASSRGYGYT
>TRBV7-7|TRBJ2-5|many
ASSLGLGLETQY
>TRBV27|TRBJ2-1|once
ARTGGYAYNEQF
>TRBV3-1/TRBV3-2|TRBJ1-5|NA
ASSPRDRGPQH
>TRBV5-1|TRBJ1-1|NA
ASSFAGNTEAF
>TRBV24-1|TRBJ2-1|NA
ATSDSLAGNNEQF
>TRBV7-9|TRBJ1-2|NA
ASSSVRQLYGYT
>TRBV4-2|TRBJ1-4|NA
ASSQVVLRDNNEKLF
>TRBV7-6|TRBJ1-4|NA
ASSLGVGREKLF
>TRBV3-1/TRBV3-2|TRBJ1-5|NA
ASSQGSDQPQH
>TRBV19|TRBJ2-6|NA
ASSIQGDGANVLT
>TRBV10-1|TRBJ2-2|NA
ASSEVGDTGELF
>TRBV5-1|TRBJ2-5|NA
ASSLSRDRGQEIQY
>TRBV7-9|TRBJ2-2|NA
ASSPAGALGTGELF
>TRBV6-6|TRBJ1-1|NA
ASSYKGRAF
>TRBV10-3|TRBJ1-1|NA
AIRGAIGDRNTEAF
>TRBV11-2|TRBJ1-6|NA
ASSLVSDSPLH
>TRBV5-5|TRBJ1-5|NA
ASSLKPNQPQH
>TRBV19|TRBJ2-7|NA
ASSSTPDSSYEQY
>TRBV6-5|TRBJ2-7|once
ASSTRLEGVQQY
>TRBV30|TRBJ1-2|few
ASWTGYGYT
>TRBV6-5|TRBJ1-5|NA
ASSLGQDNQPQH
>TRBV14|TRBJ2-1|NA
ASSHIDRGIDNEQF
>TRBV25-1|TRBJ1-6|NA
ASSAPRQGQPYSPLH
>TRBV3-1/TRBV3-2|TRBJ1-6|NA
ASRLQAQGSPLH
>TRBV5-1|TRBJ1-2|NA
ASSLFGAGEDGYT
>TRBV14|TRBJ2-1|once
ASSQRRYNEQF
>TRBV18|TRBJ2-7|NA
ASALLAGVIEQY
>TRBV5-1|TRBJ2-3|NA
ASSPPGTGGDTQY
>TRBV6-6|TRBJ1-2|NA
ASGEVNYGYT
>TRBV5-6|TRBJ1-4|NA
ASSTGTGVEKLF
>TRBV6-1|TRBJ1-5|NA
ASSDGSGGSNQPQH
>TRBV9|TRBJ1-1|NA
ASSPGTGGGHMNTEAF